This TCR beta chain was recovered during a study of blood T cells in healthy people across ages. A second PCR of roughly 7 to 11 cycles used a sample-barcoded 5' primer and a J-beta primer mix. Every cDNA molecule bore a tag from a template-switch adaptor containing 12 random nucleotides. MiXCR, run by TCRdb on the 5' RACE reads, gives a single entry per CDR3 protein. This table has fewer than 2,000,000 distinct CDR3 sequences, roughly two fifths appearing once. Aged about 6 to 95, donors were systemically healthy Caucasians from Russia. Drawn from each donor were roughly 10 milliliters of peripheral blood. Worth noting for this clonotype: Its matching antigen is unknown.

The ends were cut back, 6 bases at V and 9 bases at J, with 18 bases in the middle. The CDR3 is 15 residues long. Germline lookup yields CDR1 SGHTA and CDR2 FQGNSA. Study-level results: Both higher diversity and more naive CD4+ cells marked long-lived donors when set against aged donors.

V usage is TRBV7-2 and J usage is TRBJ1-6; D uncertain. This receptor was taken from a human donor in good health. Source material: blood. The chain's CDR3 is CASSTGSRQFSPLHF. Written as DNA, the CDR3 is TGTGCCAGCAGTACGGGGTCGCGGCAGTTTTCACCCCTCCACTTT.